These 11 T cell receptor beta chains were sequenced from one sample in a study of T-cell reconstitution after alpha-beta-depleted transplantation in children. During its preparation, the TCRbeta library received unique molecular identifiers. TCRdb reprocessed the PCR reads via MiXCR and lists one record per CDR3 protein. The repertoire has approximately 170,000 distinct CDR3 sequences, around 10% of them found once; the top ten carry 13%. This specimen was PBMCs, taken before TCRalphabeta/CD19-depleted stem cell transplant. These receptors were taken from a boy aged 2-9 years with acute myeloid leukemia, due to receive a stem cell transplant.

This clonotype was seen many times. The chain carries TRBV20-1 and TRBJ2-2, with TRBD2 identical over 14 bases. J lost 6 bases, V lost 0 bases, and 9 bases had no gene match. Germline V gives CDR1 DFQATT, CDR2 SNEGSKA (reference sequence). This CDR3 is built from 18 residues. For the CDR3, the DNA is TGCAGTGCTAGAGACCTAATGACTAGCGGGGGGGCTTCCGGGGAGCTGTTTTTT. Amino acids: CSARDLMTSGGASGELFF.

About this clonotype itself: A read error may explain this, as a much larger clone is one base away. The chain has TRBV6-1 and TRBJ2-2; the match to TRBD2 covers 9 bases. V lost 6 bases and J lost 1; bases outside the gene matches: 0. From germline, CDR1 is MNHNS and CDR2 SASEGT. The CDR3 is 14 residues long. CDR3 loop: CASRAGGNTGELFF. The CDR3 DNA reads TGTGCCAGCAGAGCGGGAGGGAACACCGGGGAGCTGTTTTTT.

Concerning this clonotype: With a much larger clone just one base away, this may be a read error. This chain uses TRBV5-1 with TRBJ1-3, with no clear D. Trimming pared 4 bases from V and 6 bases from J, leaving 11 bases between. Germline assignment: CDR1 SGHRS and CDR2 YFSETQ. CDR3 length: 13 amino acids. The chain's CDR3 is CASSPTDENTIYF. In DNA, the CDR3 is TGCGCCAGCAGCCCGACCGATGAAAACACCATATATTTT.

This clonotype was counted at least ten times. The genes are TRBV5-6 and TRBJ2-3, with no clear D. With 7 bases removed from V and 2 bases from J, the gap between germline ends came to 11 bases. The CDR3 runs to 13 residues. CDR1 and CDR2 (germline): SGHDT, YYEEEE. The CDR3 nucleotides are TGTGCCAGCGGATCAGAGATCACAGATACGCAGTATTTT. It encodes CASGSEITDTQYF.

This clonotype was counted ten times or more. The chain uses TRBV5-1 and TRBJ1-1, with 8 bases that match TRBD1. J gave up 5 bases and V 4 bases, and 10 bases lay outside the gene matches. The CDR3 is 15 residues long. Germline CDR1 and CDR2: SGHRS and YFSETQ. This chain's CDR3 is CASSMRTGRVTEAFF. In DNA form, the CDR3 reads TGCGCCAGCAGCATGCGGACAGGGCGGGTTACTGAAGCTTTCTTT.

This rearrangement joins TRBV2 to TRBJ1-1; D gene ambiguous. V lost 3 bases to trimming and J lost 5 bases, with 13 bases between them. The CDR3 is 14 amino acids. Germline CDR1 is SNHLY and CDR2 is FYNNEI. CDR3 sequence (DNA): TGTGCCAGCAGTGAGGCACTCGTATATACTGAAGCTTTCTTT. This encodes CASSEALVYTEAFF.

The table lists this clonotype with a few counts. The germline gene is not matched at one end of the junction; a read error may be the cause. CDR3 sequence: CVSSWGLAGTYSYNEQFF. For the CDR3, the DNA is TGTGTCAGCAGCTGGGGACTAGCGGGGACCTACTCCTACAATGAGCAGTTCTTC. This sequence joins TRBV5-7 and TRBJ2-1; 13 bases line up with TRBD2. TRBV5-7 falls under the ORF class, with uncertain function. The CDR3 sequence is 18 residues long.

The chain carries TRBV11-2 and TRBJ2-1; D may match TRBD1 or TRBD2 (5 bases each). Looked up from germline, CDR1 is SGHAT and CDR2 is FQNNGV. Trimming left V 2 bases short and J 4 bases short, with 15 bases between. The CDR3 has 16 amino acids. The DNA of the CDR3 is TGTGCCAGCAGCTTACAGGGACCAAATCCTTACAATGAGCAGTTCTTC. It specifies CASSLQGPNPYNEQFF. The variable domain in full, with the rest retrieved from reference TRBV11-2 and TRBJ2-1, is EAGVAQSPRYKIIEKRQSVAFWCNPISGHATLYWYQQILGQGPKLLIQFQNNGVVDDSQLPKDRFSAERLKGVDSTLKIQPAKLEDSAVYLCASSLQGPNPYNEQFFGPGTRLTVL.

This clonotype appeared many times. The chain recombines TRBV6-5 with TRBJ1-6, with unresolved D. Germline V gene lookup returns CDR1 MNHEY and CDR2 SVGAGI. The CDR3 runs 13 residues. Deletions cut 6 bases from V and 8 bases from J, with 11 bases between. DNA for the CDR3: TGTGCCAGCAGCTATTCAGGCGATTCACCCCTCCACTTT. This encodes CASSYSGDSPLHF.

This clonotype came up many times. The CDR3 DNA sequence: TGCGCCAGCAGGGGTCAGCGTATGAGCTCCTACGAGCAGTACTTC. Protein sequence: CASRGQRMSSYEQYF. The V gene is TRBV5-1, the J gene TRBJ2-7, with D hard to call. Germline V lookup: CDR1 SGHRS, CDR2 YFSETQ. This CDR3 spans 15 amino acids. V lost 5 bases, J lost 0 bases, and 15 bases lay in between.

This clonotype was recorded many times. V gene TRBV10-3 combines with J gene TRBJ1-1; TRBD1 is a possible D gene (5 bases). CDR3 length equals 13 residues. The ends were cut back, 10 bases at V and 3 bases at J, with 15 bases in the middle. Germline V gene lookup returns CDR1 ENHRY and CDR2 SYGVKD. In nucleotides, the CDR3 is TGTGCCACTTCCGAAGGGGTGGACACTGAAGCTTTCTTT. It translates to CATSEGVDTEAFF.